The present T cell receptor beta chain was sequenced within a study of breast tumors, draining lymph nodes, adjacent tissues listed by TCRdb under 2016. Concerning the study at large: Breast cancer patients provided tumor, adjacent nontumor tissue and axillary lymph nodes, and the study compared the TCR beta repertoires across these three sources. In human breast cancer, the study set out to assess how tumor, surrounding tissue and draining lymph node repertoires relate to one another and whether T cells might be exchanged between them. Beyond this particular receptor, the publication reports: The similarity between tumor and nontumor tissue repertoires was significantly greater in luminal-like breast cancer than in basal-like breast cancer. The conclusion that tumor T cells originate in lymph nodes was framed as consistent with a hypothesis rather than directly demonstrated. Tumor T-cell repertoires showed less diversity than lymph node repertoires and more diversity than nontumor tissue repertoires, and tumor T-cell repertoires showed preferential V and J gene usage. The data were considered consistent with most tumor T cells being derived from the lymph node and subsequently expanding within tumor tissue.

This clonotype has at least ten counts. Its antigen is still unknown. Base qualities are not provided; no much larger clone lies one nucleotide away. Data came from an Illumina HiSeq 2000. Multiplex PCR amplification was used to build the TCR beta chain libraries. The amplified TCR beta chain products were analyzed by high-throughput sequencing. The public sequencing data were trimmed at Q25 with fastp and processed into clonotypes with MiXCR by TCRdb, which kept only in-frame beta chains. CDR3 protein sequences are deduplicated, and each keeps its most common genes and DNA. The sample contains approximately 230,000 distinct CDR3 sequences, around 35% of them found a single time. The ten largest clones capture approximately 3.3% of the sample. Lymph node samples came from the axillary draining lymph nodes of breast cancer patients. CDR1 and CDR2 are read off the germline V gene as SNHLY and FYNNEI. From cysteine to phenylalanine, the CDR3 is 14 amino acids long. CDR3 DNA only is kept here, 42 bases in frame from base 1. V and J are trimmed by 6 bases and 1 base, and the gene matches miss 5 bases of the junction.

The sequenced sample was axillary lymph node tissue. This chain is built from TRBV2 and TRBJ2-5, with TRBD2 identical over 7 junction bases. This receptor was identified in a female donor with breast cancer. Some clones in this sample may be carry-over from other donors' samples. The nucleotides are TGTGCCAGCAGATCCGGGACTACCCAAGAGACCCAGTACTTC. It specifies CASRSGTTQETQYF.